This passage covers 28 T cell receptor beta chains from one sample sequenced in a study of post-analysis software for immune sequencing data. Broader study findings: Elevated frequency relative to controls characterized about 5 TRBV segments in patients, TRBV5-6, TRBV5-1 and TRBV20-1 among them.

Libraries were made from TCR beta cDNA, and they carried unique molecular identifiers. TCRdb processed the PCR reads anew with MiXCR; each CDR3 protein has one entry. The table shows around 500,000 distinct CDR3 sequences, with roughly 34% occurring only once. For these receptors, no antigen is known. Sequencing was performed on blood. The receptors were gathered from a girl aged 2-17 years with multiple sclerosis.

This clonotype has more than one count but fewer than ten. The rearrangement links TRBV3-1 to TRBJ2-5; tentatively, D is TRBD2 (6 bases). CDR1 and CDR2 (germline): LGHDT, YNNKEL (reference sequence). The CDR3 runs to 16 residues. Deletions cut 0 bases from V and 5 bases from J, with 16 bases between. The CDR3 DNA reads TGTGCCAGCAGCCAAGAAGGAAGGGTTGGGGGGGAGACCCAGTACTTC. Amino acid sequence: CASSQEGRVGGETQYF.

The chain joins TRBV29-1 to TRBJ2-1; possibly TRBD1 for D (6 bases). The V gene's germline CDR1 is SQVTM and CDR2 ANQGSEA. This CDR3 is 14 amino acids long. Trimming pared 4 bases from V and 2 bases from J, leaving 12 bases between. The CDR3 loop is CSVGGQGTYNEQFF. As DNA, the CDR3 is TGCAGCGTTGGGGGGCAGGGGACCTACAATGAGCAGTTCTTC.

Details on this clonotype: A much more abundant neighbour one base away suggests this may be a read error. CDR3 nucleotide sequence: TGTGCCGGCAGGTCCAAAGAGGGGGGCATGGTGAGCGGCTACACCTTC. The encoded protein is CAGRSKEGGMVSGYTF. The rearrangement links TRBV6-5 to TRBJ1-2; tentative D call: TRBD1 (6 bases). Per germline, CDR1 MNHEY and CDR2 SVGAGI. The CDR3 spans 16 residues.

This clonotype has just a few counts. This chain joins TRBV2 and TRBJ2-1, with D possibly TRBD1 on 6 matching bases. The CDR3 is made up of 15 amino acids. V gave up 2 bases and J gave up 10 bases, with 18 bases separating them. Germline CDR1 is SNHLY and CDR2 is FYNNEI. The CDR3 here is CASSETSVPTGEQFF. The CDR3 region has the DNA TGTGCCAGCAGTGAAACTTCCGTCCCTACAGGGGAGCAGTTCTTC.

In this sample, this clonotype turned up a few times. The chain joins TRBV7-2 to TRBJ1-2; the D is unclear. This CDR3 spans 15 amino acids. Deletions cut 6 bases from V and 4 bases from J, with 18 bases between. The germline CDR1 and CDR2 sequences are SGHTA and FQGNSA. In nucleotides, the CDR3 is TGTGCCAGCAGTCGGAGGGCCGCGGAGGGCTATGGCTACACCTTC. Its protein product is CASSRRAAEGYGYTF.

This clonotype has just a few counts. V is TRBV20-1 and J is TRBJ2-4; 9 bases fit TRBD1. This CDR3 is built from 14 residues. The germline V gene encodes CDR1 DFQATT and CDR2 SNEGSKA (reference sequence). Trimming removed 3 bases from V and 3 bases from J; junction bases left unmatched: 3. In nucleotides, the CDR3 is TGCAGTGCTAGGTCGGGACAGGGCAAAAACATTCAGTACTTC. This gives the protein CSARSGQGKNIQYF.

This clonotype was seen a handful of times. The chain employs TRBV5-1 and TRBJ2-1, with D unresolved. V lost 6 bases, J lost 4 bases, and 14 bases lay in between. Germline V gene sequence: CDR1 SGHRS, CDR2 YFSETQ. CDR3 length: 14 amino acids. CDR3 DNA sequence: TGCGCCAGCACCCCCGCTGGCTATTACAATGAGCAGTTCTTC. It yields the protein CASTPAGYYNEQFF.

This clonotype occurred a few times. The V call is TRBV20-1, the J call TRBJ2-1; D not resolved. Trimming stripped 3 bases from V and 3 bases from J, with 15 bases between. The CDR3 loop spans 15 amino acids. Germline-derived CDR1 and CDR2 are DFQATT and SNEGSKA (reference sequence). CDR3 nucleotide sequence: TGCAGTGCTAGCCACCCTTTGGCTAACTACAATGAGCAGTTCTTC. It is translated as CSASHPLANYNEQFF.

V usage is TRBV2 and J usage is TRBJ2-3; 8 bases map to TRBD2. Losses at the gene ends were 7 bases for V and 4 bases for J; bases not matched to a gene: 10. CDR1 is SNHLY, CDR2 FYNNEI, per germline. The CDR3 extends over 15 amino acids. CDR3 bases: TGTGCCAGCAATCCGGGACTAGTACAGCCAGATACGCAGTATTTT. Translated, it gives CASNPGLVQPDTQYF.

Points on this clonotype: Compared with germline, one end of the junction differs, possibly owing to a read error. This chain connects TRBV15 to TRBJ2-1, with TRBD2 identical over 9 bases. CDR3 length: 14 amino acids. CDR1 and CDR2 from the germline V gene are LNHNV and YYDKDF (reference sequence). DNA of the CDR3: TGTGCCGCCAGCAGGAGCGGGGGGTGGGATGAGCAGTTCTTC. Its protein product is CAASRSGGWDEQFF.

This rearrangement joins TRBV5-1 to TRBJ2-3, with D maybe TRBD1 (5 bases). The CDR3 is 14 residues long. The germline CDR1 and CDR2 sequences are SGHRS and YFSETQ. Trimming shortened V by 6 bases and J by 0 bases, and 11 bases separated the two germline ends. CDR3 loop: CASKRTTSTDTQYF. Here the CDR3 DNA reads TGCGCCAGCAAAAGGACAACCAGCACAGATACGCAGTATTTT. The full variable domain, with the rest looked up from reference TRBV5-1 and TRBJ2-3, is KAGVTQTPRYLIKTRGQQVTLSCSPISGHRSVSWYQQTPGQGLQFLFEYFSETQRNKGNFPGRFSGRQFSNSRSEMNVSTLELGDSALYLCASKRTTSTDTQYFGPGTRLTVL.

This chain uses TRBV3-1 with TRBJ2-1, with D maybe TRBD1 (6 bases). The CDR3 loop spans 14 amino acids. CDR1 LGHDT and CDR2 YNNKEL come from the germline V gene (reference sequence). The V end lost 5 bases, the J end lost 0 bases, and 8 bases lay between the germline ends. The CDR3 sequence: CASSGQLSYNEQFF. The CDR3 region has the DNA TGTGCCAGCAGCGGACAGCTCTCCTACAATGAGCAGTTCTTC.

In this sample, this clonotype turned up a few times. The chain has TRBV10-3 and TRBJ2-1, with 7 positions matching TRBD2. CDR1 is ENHRY, CDR2 SYGVKD, per germline. This CDR3 is 13 amino acids long. Unmatched junction bases numbered 5, after V lost 5 bases and J lost 7 bases. Written as DNA, the CDR3 is TGTGCCATCAGTCCGAGGGAGGGGAATGAGCAGTTCTTC. Its protein is CAISPREGNEQFF.

In this sample, this clonotype turned up a few times. The gene calls are TRBV15 and TRBJ2-5; D is possibly TRBD1 (5 bases). The CDR3 is 14 amino acids. Germline lookup yields CDR1 LNHNV and CDR2 YYDKDF (reference sequence). Deletions cut 8 bases from V and 0 bases from J, with 13 bases between. Written as DNA, the CDR3 is TGTGCCACCCAGGACATCTTCTACCAAGAGACCCAGTACTTC. This encodes CATQDIFYQETQYF.

This chain uses TRBV14 with TRBJ2-5; the D is unclear. The V end was cut by 0 bases, the J end by 4 bases, with 12 bases between. The V gene's germline CDR1 is SGHDN and CDR2 FVKESK. This CDR3 is 15 amino acids long. The DNA of the CDR3 is TGTGCCAGCAGCCAAGATCTGGGTAGAAGAGAGACCCAGTACTTC. This gives the protein CASSQDLGRRETQYF.

This clonotype was found a few times. V and J are TRBV15 and TRBJ2-7; tentative D call: TRBD1 (6 bases). Germline CDR1 reads LNHNV; CDR2 reads YYDKDF (reference sequence). V was pared by 4 bases and J by 6 bases, with 13 bases between. The CDR3 loop spans 13 amino acids. CDR3 coding DNA: TGTGCCACCAGCAACAGGGCGGCTCGCGAGCAGTACTTC. Its translation: CATSNRAAREQYF.

This chain joins TRBV10-3 and TRBJ1-4; tentatively, D is TRBD1 (5 bases). The CDR3 length is 15 residues. The V gene's germline CDR1 is ENHRY and CDR2 SYGVKD. Trimming shortened V by 7 bases and J by 0 bases, and 12 bases separated the two germline ends. The CDR3 here is CAIKEGSATNEKLFF. As DNA, the CDR3 is TGTGCCATCAAGGAGGGGAGCGCAACTAATGAAAAACTGTTTTTT.

The rearrangement joins TRBV6-4 to TRBJ2-3, with D tentatively TRBD2 (7 bases). The CDR3 runs 15 residues. V was pared by 0 bases and J by 4 bases, with 11 bases between. Germline V gene sequence: CDR1 MRHNA, CDR2 SNTAGT. CDR3 protein: CASSDSGGAADTQYF. The CDR3 nucleotides are TGTGCCAGCAGTGACTCAGGGGGGGCGGCAGATACGCAGTATTTT.

This chain uses TRBV20-1 with TRBJ1-2; D not certain. The V end was cut by 3 bases, the J end by 3 bases, with 20 bases between. CDR1 DFQATT and CDR2 SNEGSKA come from the germline V gene (reference sequence). CDR3 length equals 16 residues. As DNA, the CDR3 is TGCAGTGCTAGCATTGTAAGGGTGGGGAGCGACTATGGCTACACCTTC. It translates to CSASIVRVGSDYGYTF.

This rearrangement joins TRBV7-9 to TRBJ1-2; D gene unclear. The length of the CDR3 is 14 residues. The germline V and J ends were trimmed by 0 bases and 1 base, with 6 bases remaining between them. Per the germline V gene, CDR1 is SEHNR and CDR2 is FQNEAQ (reference sequence). Written as DNA, the CDR3 is TGTGCCAGCAGCTTAGCCACTGATAACTATGGCTACACCTTC. It encodes CASSLATDNYGYTF.

This clonotype was seen a handful of times. In nucleotides, the CDR3 is TGTGCCAGCAGCCGTGGGGCGGGGGGAATTCAAGAGACCCAGTACTTC. Translation: CASSRGAGGIQETQYF. The V gene is TRBV3-1, the J gene TRBJ2-5; 8 positions match TRBD2. The CDR3 covers 16 residues. Germline CDR1 is LGHDT and CDR2 is YNNKEL (reference sequence). V gave up 4 bases and J gave up 2 bases; unmatched junction bases: 9.

The J gene is TRBJ2-1, the V gene TRBV19, with 8 bases fitting TRBD2. The CDR3 has 15 amino acids. The V and J ends lost 5 bases and 7 bases, in that order; junction bases with no gene match: 10. Per the germline V gene, CDR1 is LNHDA and CDR2 is SQIVND (reference sequence). The chain's CDR3 is CASSPRALAVNEQFF. The CDR3 DNA reads TGTGCCAGTAGTCCGAGGGCACTAGCGGTGAATGAGCAGTTCTTC.

The CDR3, as DNA: TGTGCCACCAGCACAAATGGATGGCTTAATGAGCAGTTCTTC. Protein product: CATSTNGWLNEQFF. The rearrangement uses TRBV15 and TRBJ2-1; no reliable D call. V lost 4 bases to trimming and J lost 7 bases, with 14 bases between them. The CDR3 extends over 14 amino acids. Germline values: CDR1 LNHNV, CDR2 YYDKDF (reference sequence).

V and J are TRBV3-1 and TRBJ2-3, with unresolved D. This CDR3 has 13 amino acids. Germline V gene sequence: CDR1 LGHDT, CDR2 YNNKEL (reference sequence). CDR3 DNA sequence: TGTGCTTACGGCCCGACGCACACAGATACGCAGTATTTT. Protein: CAYGPTHTDTQYF.

This clonotype has only a few counts. The V gene is TRBV29-1, the J gene TRBJ2-2, with D unresolved. Trimming stripped 4 bases from V and 4 bases from J, with 4 bases between. This CDR3 is built from 11 residues. Germline V gene data show CDR1 as SQVTM and CDR2 as ANQGSEA. For the CDR3, the DNA is TGCAGCGTTGCATCCACCGGGGAGCTGTTTTTT. Protein: CSVASTGELFF.

This clonotype was counted at least ten times. The rearrangement joins TRBV29-1 to TRBJ1-2; D may be TRBD1 (5 bases). The CDR3 loop spans 12 amino acids. With 3 bases removed from V and 4 bases from J, the gap between germline ends came to 9 bases. In germline, CDR1 is SQVTM, CDR2 ANQGSEA. Here the CDR3 DNA reads TGCAGCGTTGACAAGGGGATCTATGGCTACACCTTC. Amino acid sequence: CSVDKGIYGYTF.

The chain is built from TRBV29-1 and TRBJ1-1; unclear D gene. This CDR3 spans 11 amino acids. Trimming pared 7 bases from V and 10 bases from J, leaving 16 bases between. In germline, CDR1 is SQVTM, CDR2 ANQGSEA. CDR3 nucleotide sequence: TGCAGCGGGGAAGCCCCCACGCGAGCTTTCTTT. As protein: CSGEAPTRAFF.

The chain combines TRBV3-1 with TRBJ2-4; the D gene is possibly TRBD2 (6 bases). CDR1 LGHDT and CDR2 YNNKEL come from the germline V gene (reference sequence). The V gene lost 2 bases and the J gene lost 1 base, with 15 bases spanning the gap. This CDR3 contains 17 residues. CDR3 nucleotides: TGTGCCAGCAGCCAATGGGACTCCCCCGGGGCCAAAAACATTCAGTACTTC. It encodes CASSQWDSPGAKNIQYF.